The clone carrying this TCR beta chain was counted ten times or more. TCRdb passed the RT-PCR reads through MiXCR, listing each CDR3 protein once. The sample has approximately 570,000 distinct CDR3 sequences; 7.6% are singletons. V lost 0 bases to trimming and J lost 7 bases; unmatched junction nucleotides: 8. The CDR3 has 15 amino acids. Germline CDR1 is DFQATT and CDR2 is SNEGSKA (reference sequence). The data derive from a study of response to subunit inactivated influenza vaccine. The sequenced sample was PBMCs from blood, obtained around 25 months after vaccination. The chain carries TRBV20-1 and TRBJ2-2; 7 bases agree with TRBD1. This TCR came from a man between 50 and 75 years old who received an inactivated influenza vaccine. The CDR3 nucleotides are TGCAGTGCTAGAGATCATAAGGGGGCGGTCGGGGAGCTGTTTTTT. This sequence encodes CSARDHKGAVGELFF.